The sequence of this T cell receptor beta chain was determined in a study of T cell responses to AZD1222 COVID-19 vaccine. Assay: immunoSEQ multiplex PCR; the TCRdb copy retains only in-frame clones and omits some. This table holds 75,000 to 90,000 clones, 92% found once. V lost 7 bases and J lost 4, with 16 bases in between. CDR1 and CDR2 from the germline V gene are LNHDA and SQIVND (reference sequence). The CDR3 sequence is 14 residues long. Overall study findings and caveats: Just five to seven people given AZD1222 tested seropositive at baseline. Spike-specific TCRs gained breadth and depth after people received two AZD1222 doses. Nearly half of spike-specific TCRs reportedly target unmutated variant regions. White British people made up most donors, females outnumbered males, and clonal diversity was possibly underestimated.

On this clone itself: Antigen: not known.

The material sequenced was peripheral blood, taken 28 days after the second AZD1222 dose. This chain connects TRBV19 to TRBJ1-2; D might be TRBD1 (5 bases). The receptor was isolated from an adult who received the AZD1222 COVID-19 vaccine. The CDR3 bases are TGTGCCAGTACCAGAGGGGTTAAGAGCTATGGCTACACCTTC. This gives the protein CASTRGVKSYGYTF.